What follows are 14 T cell receptor beta chains derived from one specimen sequenced in a study of somatic mutations in cytotoxic T cells in rheumatoid arthritis. Assay: immunoSEQ multiplex PCR; the TCRdb copy retains only in-frame clones and omits some. Of about 4,800 clones listed, around nine tenths are singletons. Sequencing was performed on CD8+ T cells sorted from blood. Every receptor here comes from a woman in her 50s with rheumatoid arthritis.

This sequence joins TRBV27 and TRBJ2-3; TRBD2 matches at 8 bases. V trimming: 5 bases; J trimming: 2 bases; junction bases outside the gene matches: 9. This CDR3 region has 16 residues. From germline, CDR1 is MNHEY and CDR2 SMNVEV (reference sequence). The CDR3 bases are TGTGCCAGCAGTCACTCACTAGCGGAATACACAGATACGCAGTATTTT. This gives the protein CASSHSLAEYTDTQYF.

The rearrangement links TRBV13 to TRBJ1-3; no definite D call. Germline lookup yields CDR1 PRHDT and CDR2 FYEKMQ (reference sequence). Trimming removed 2 bases at V and 5 bases at J, with 13 bases between. The CDR3 runs 15 residues. The CDR3 sequence: CASSLNSLPRNTIYF. For the CDR3, the DNA is TGTGCCAGCAGCTTAAACAGCCTCCCACGAAACACCATATATTTT. Full variable domain (rest looked up from reference TRBV13 and TRBJ1-3): AAGVIQSPRHLIKEKRETATLKCYPIPRHDTVYWYQQGPGQDPQFLISFYEKMQSDKGSIPDRFSAQQFSDYHSELNMSSLELGDSALYFCASSLNSLPRNTIYFGEGSWLTVV.

The chain carries TRBV19 and TRBJ1-2, with D possibly TRBD1 on 5 matching bases. CDR1 is LNHDA, CDR2 SQIVND, per germline (reference sequence). The germline V and J ends were trimmed by 3 bases and 4 bases, with 9 bases remaining between them. CDR3 length: 13 amino acids. CDR3 amino acids: CASSIMQGYGYTF. In nucleotides, the CDR3 is TGTGCCAGTAGTATCATGCAGGGCTATGGCTACACCTTC.

The chain is built from TRBV7-2 and TRBJ2-7; D is possibly TRBD2 (7 bases). The germline V gene encodes CDR1 SGHTA and CDR2 FQGNSA. CDR3 length: 15 amino acids. V lost 1 base and J 2 bases, leaving 12 bases between the germline ends. The CDR3 DNA reads TGTGCCAGCAGCTTAGGGGGGGGGCTTGCCTACGAGCAGTACTTC. Translating it yields CASSLGGGLAYEQYF.

This clone was detected once. V is TRBV7-3 and J is TRBJ1-4; 7 bases match TRBD1. CDR1 is SGHTA and CDR2 is FQGTGA in the germline V gene. The CDR3 runs 18 residues. Unmatched junction bases numbered 10, after V lost 2 bases and J lost 1 base. As DNA, the CDR3 is TGTGCCAGCAGCTTAGCTCCGGGACAGCTCCTAACTAATGAAAAACTGTTTTTT. Its translation: CASSLAPGQLLTNEKLFF.

V gene TRBV7-9 combines with J gene TRBJ2-3, with 12 positions matching TRBD1. CDR1 is SEHNR and CDR2 is FQNEAQ in the germline V gene (reference sequence). The CDR3 sequence is 18 residues long. Trimming cost V 5 bases and J 3 bases; bases outside gene matches: 12. CDR3 bases: TGTGCCAGCAGCCCGGATGAGTGGGACAGGGGGCTGACAGATACGCAGTATTTT. It translates to CASSPDEWDRGLTDTQYF.

The chain uses TRBV10-1 and TRBJ2-2; 7 bases agree with TRBD2. The CDR3 contains 13 residues. CDR1 is WNHNN and CDR2 is SYGVQD in the germline V gene (reference sequence). V lost 6 bases, J lost 4 bases, and 2 bases stayed unmatched. The CDR3 coding sequence is TGCGCCAGCAGGGGACTACTCACCGGGGAGCTGTTTTTT. Its protein is CASRGLLTGELFF.

V and J are TRBV7-8 and TRBJ1-1; D unclear. The V gene lost 4 bases and the J gene lost 6 bases, with 12 bases spanning the gap. Germline assignment: CDR1 SGHVS and CDR2 FQNEAQ. The CDR3 covers 13 residues. For the CDR3, the DNA is TGTGCCAGCAGCTCAACCCACCAGTCTGAAGCTTTCTTT. It encodes CASSSTHQSEAFF. Combining the CDR3 with reference TRBV7-8 and TRBJ1-1 gives the whole variable domain GAGVSQSPRYKVAKRGQDVALRCDPISGHVSLFWYQQALGQGPEFLTYFQNEAQLDKSGLPSDRFFAERPEGSVSTLKIQRTQQEDSAVYLCASSSTHQSEAFFGQGTRLTVV.

The CDR3 region has the DNA TGTGCCAGCAGTTTAGAGGCAGTGCCTCACTACGAGCAGTACTTC. Protein: CASSLEAVPHYEQYF. The rearrangement joins TRBV27 to TRBJ2-7; D remains ambiguous. The CDR3 loop spans 15 amino acids. V was pared by 2 bases and J by 3 bases, with 14 bases between. Germline V gene lookup returns CDR1 MNHEY and CDR2 SMNVEV (reference sequence).

The chain carries TRBV7-6 and TRBJ2-7, with TRBD1 matching over 10 bases. In germline, CDR1 is SGHVS, CDR2 FNYEAQ. J was trimmed by 6 bases and V by 0 bases; bases with no gene match: 2. The CDR3 covers 14 residues. The CDR3 DNA reads TGTGCCAGCAGCTTAGCTGGACAGGGGGGCGAGCAGTACTTC. Protein product: CASSLAGQGGEQYF. The whole variable domain, remainder taken from reference TRBV7-6 and TRBJ2-7, is GAGVSQSPRYKVTKRGQDVALRCDPISGHVSLYWYRQALGQGPEFLTYFNYEAQQDKSGLPNDRFSAERPEGSISTLTIQRTEQRDSAMYRCASSLAGQGGEQYFGPGTRLTVT.

The chain combines TRBV6-5 with TRBJ2-3, with D unclear. V lost 4 bases and J 2 bases, leaving 10 bases between the germline ends. Germline V gene data show CDR1 as MNHEY and CDR2 as SVGAGI. This CDR3 is 14 amino acids long. The CDR3 DNA is TGTGCCAGCAGTTTGGGCCGTATCACAGATACGCAGTATTTT. This translates into CASSLGRITDTQYF.

This rearrangement joins TRBV6-5 to TRBJ2-1; no firm D call. Looked up from germline, CDR1 is MNHEY and CDR2 is SVGAGI. The V and J ends lost 5 bases and 6 bases respectively, with 11 bases between them. This CDR3 has 13 residues. DNA for the CDR3: TGTGCCAGCAGTAACGAACAGAGCAATGAGCAGTTCTTC. Translation: CASSNEQSNEQFF.

This sequence joins TRBV15 and TRBJ1-2; D is possibly TRBD1 (6 bases). The length of the CDR3 is 15 residues. Germline V gene sequence: CDR1 LNHNV, CDR2 YYDKDF (reference sequence). Trimming took off 5 bases at V and 4 bases at J, with 17 bases between the two ends. CDR3 nucleotides: TGTGCCACCAGCCCGGGGCAGGGGAGTGGCTATGGCTACACCTTC. Its translation: CATSPGQGSGYGYTF.

The chain links TRBV11-2 to TRBJ1-2; D ambiguous. The V end was cut by 1 base, the J end by 5 bases, with 8 bases between. The CDR3 is 13 residues long. CDR1 is SGHAT and CDR2 is FQNNGV in the germline V gene. The CDR3 region is CASSLGTRYGYTF. CDR3 nucleotides: TGTGCCAGCAGCTTAGGGACTCGGTATGGCTACACCTTC. Drawing the rest from reference TRBV11-2 and TRBJ1-2, the complete variable domain is EAGVAQSPRYKIIEKRQSVAFWCNPISGHATLYWYQQILGQGPKLLIQFQNNGVVDDSQLPKDRFSAERLKGVDSTLKIQPAKLEDSAVYLCASSLGTRYGYTFGSGTRLTVV.